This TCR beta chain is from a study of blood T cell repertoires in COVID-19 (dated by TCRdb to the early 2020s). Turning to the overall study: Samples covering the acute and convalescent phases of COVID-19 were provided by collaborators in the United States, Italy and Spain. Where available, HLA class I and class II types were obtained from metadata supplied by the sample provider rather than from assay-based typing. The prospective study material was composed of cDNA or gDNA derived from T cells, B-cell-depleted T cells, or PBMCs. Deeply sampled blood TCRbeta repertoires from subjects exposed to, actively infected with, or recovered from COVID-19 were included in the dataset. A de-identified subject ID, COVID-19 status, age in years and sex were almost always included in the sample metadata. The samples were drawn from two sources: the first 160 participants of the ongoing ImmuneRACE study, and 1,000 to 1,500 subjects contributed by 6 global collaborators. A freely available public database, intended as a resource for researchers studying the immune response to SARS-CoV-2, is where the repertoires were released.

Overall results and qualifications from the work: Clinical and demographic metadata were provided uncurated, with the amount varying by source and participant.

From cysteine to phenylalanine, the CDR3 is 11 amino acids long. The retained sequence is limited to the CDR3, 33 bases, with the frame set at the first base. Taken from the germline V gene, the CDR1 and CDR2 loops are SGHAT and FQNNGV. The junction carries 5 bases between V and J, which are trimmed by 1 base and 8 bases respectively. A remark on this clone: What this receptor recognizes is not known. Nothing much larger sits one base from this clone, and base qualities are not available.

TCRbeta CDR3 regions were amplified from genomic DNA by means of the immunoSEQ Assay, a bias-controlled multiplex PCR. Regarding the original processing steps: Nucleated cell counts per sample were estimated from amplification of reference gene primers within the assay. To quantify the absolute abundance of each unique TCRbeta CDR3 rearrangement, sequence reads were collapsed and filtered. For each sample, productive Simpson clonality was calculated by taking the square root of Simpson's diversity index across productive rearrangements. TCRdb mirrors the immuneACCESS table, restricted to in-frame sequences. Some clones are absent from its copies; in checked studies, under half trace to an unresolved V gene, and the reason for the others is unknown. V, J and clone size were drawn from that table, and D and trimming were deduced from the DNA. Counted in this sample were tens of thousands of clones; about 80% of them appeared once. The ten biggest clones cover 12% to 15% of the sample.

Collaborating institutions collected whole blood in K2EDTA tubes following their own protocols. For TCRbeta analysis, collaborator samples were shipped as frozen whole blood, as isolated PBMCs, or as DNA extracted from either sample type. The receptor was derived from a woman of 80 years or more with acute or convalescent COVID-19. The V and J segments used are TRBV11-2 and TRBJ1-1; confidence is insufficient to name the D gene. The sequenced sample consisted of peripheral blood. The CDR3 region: CASSLAPEAFF. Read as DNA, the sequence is TGTGCCAGCAGCTTAGCCCCAGAAGCTTTCTTT.